The following is a T cell receptor beta chain sequence with its context. It has no known antigen specificity. Base qualities were left out, and no much larger clone turns up one base away. TCRbeta CDR3 regions were amplified from genomic DNA using the immunoSEQ Assay, a bias-controlled multiplex PCR. In the original analysis: The number of nucleated cells in each sample was estimated from the amplification of reference gene primers within the assay. To quantify the absolute abundance of each unique TCRbeta CDR3 rearrangement, sequence reads were collapsed and filtered. For each sample, productive Simpson clonality was calculated as the square root of Simpson's diversity index across productive rearrangements. TCRdb carries this immuneACCESS record with in-frame sequences only. Its versions omit some clonotypes, under half of them owing to an unresolved V gene in the studies checked, with the rest unexplained. V and J calls and clone size follow that table, whereas D and trimming were derived from the DNA. The sample table contains around 68,000 clones; only one count was recorded for about nine tenths of them. The ten largest clones take up approximately 6.4% of the sample.

Whole blood was collected in K2EDTA tubes by collaborating institutions according to the institutions' own protocols. For TCRbeta analysis, collaborators shipped samples as frozen whole blood, isolated PBMCs, or DNA extracted from either of those sample types. The record originates from a study of blood T cell repertoires in COVID-19 (dated by TCRdb to about 2020). A note on the overall study: The collaborator samples originated in the United States, Italy and Spain and spanned the acute and convalescent phases of COVID-19. The material from the prospective study consisted of cDNA or gDNA derived from T cells, B-cell-depleted T cells, or PBMCs. The dataset comprised deeply sampled blood TCRbeta repertoires from subjects exposed to, actively infected with, or recovered from COVID-19. The repertoires were released in a freely available public database intended as a resource for research on the immune response to SARS-CoV-2. Samples were obtained from the ongoing ImmuneRACE study (first 160 participants) and from 1,254 subjects provided by 6 global collaborators. A de-identified subject ID, COVID-19 status, age in years and sex were almost always included in the sample metadata. Where available, HLA class I and class II types were taken from metadata supplied by the sample provider and were not determined by assay-based typing.

Results the study describes overall, beyond this receptor: How much clinical and demographic metadata was included differed by source and by participant, and the metadata was provided uncurated.

Cut back by 8 bases and 0 bases, the V and J ends lie 8 bases apart. The germline V gene (reference sequence) provides CDR1 LNHDA and CDR2 SQIVND. The CDR3 starts with the cysteine, ends with the phenylalanine, and has 13 residues. The entry retains the CDR3 DNA only, 39 bases that are in frame from base 1. The chain is assembled from TRBV19 and TRBJ2-1; TRBD2 might be the D gene, on 5 matching bases. The sequence derives from a woman aged 45-60 years with acute or convalescent COVID-19. The sample comprised peripheral blood. The DNA sequence reads TGTGCCAGTGGACTTAGCTCCTACAATGAGCAGTTCTTC. Its protein reads: CASGLSSYNEQFF.